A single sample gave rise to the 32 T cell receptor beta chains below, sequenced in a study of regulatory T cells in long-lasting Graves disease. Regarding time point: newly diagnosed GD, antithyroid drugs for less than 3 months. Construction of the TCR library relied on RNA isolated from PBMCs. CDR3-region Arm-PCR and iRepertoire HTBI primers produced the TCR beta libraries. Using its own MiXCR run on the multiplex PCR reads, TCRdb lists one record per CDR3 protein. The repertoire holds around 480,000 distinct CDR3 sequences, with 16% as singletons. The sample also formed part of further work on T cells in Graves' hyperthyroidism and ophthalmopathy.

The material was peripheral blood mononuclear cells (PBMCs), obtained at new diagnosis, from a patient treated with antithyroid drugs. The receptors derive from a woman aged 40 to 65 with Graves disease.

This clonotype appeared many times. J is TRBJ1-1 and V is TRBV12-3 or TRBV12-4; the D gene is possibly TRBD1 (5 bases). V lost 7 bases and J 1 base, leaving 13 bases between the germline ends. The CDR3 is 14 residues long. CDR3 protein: CASTLGVTNTEAFF. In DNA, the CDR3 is TGTGCCAGCACCTTAGGGGTGACGAACACTGAAGCTTTCTTT.

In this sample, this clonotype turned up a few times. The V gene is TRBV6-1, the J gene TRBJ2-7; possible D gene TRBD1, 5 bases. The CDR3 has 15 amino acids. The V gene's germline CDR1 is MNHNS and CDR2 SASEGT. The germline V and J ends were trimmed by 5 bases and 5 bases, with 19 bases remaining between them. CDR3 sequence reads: CASSLLQEPPDEQYF. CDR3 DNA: TGTGCCAGCAGTCTTTTACAGGAGCCGCCCGACGAGCAGTACTTC.

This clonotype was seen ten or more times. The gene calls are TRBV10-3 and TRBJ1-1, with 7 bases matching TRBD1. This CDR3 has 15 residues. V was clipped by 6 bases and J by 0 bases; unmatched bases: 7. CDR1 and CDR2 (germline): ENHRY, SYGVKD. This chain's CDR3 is CAIREETGLNTEAFF. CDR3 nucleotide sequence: TGTGCCATCAGAGAGGAGACAGGGTTGAACACTGAAGCTTTCTTT.

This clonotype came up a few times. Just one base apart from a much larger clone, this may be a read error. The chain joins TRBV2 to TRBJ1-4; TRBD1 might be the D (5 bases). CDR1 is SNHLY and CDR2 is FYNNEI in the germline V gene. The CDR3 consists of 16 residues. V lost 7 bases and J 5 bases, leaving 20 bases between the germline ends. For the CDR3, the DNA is TGTGCCAGCACTCTAACGGCGGGACGGGGGAATGAAAAACTGTTTTTT. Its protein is CASTLTAGRGNEKLFF.

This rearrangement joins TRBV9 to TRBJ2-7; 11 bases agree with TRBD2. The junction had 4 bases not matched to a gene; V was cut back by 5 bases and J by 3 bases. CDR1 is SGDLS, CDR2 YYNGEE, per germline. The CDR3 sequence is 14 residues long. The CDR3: CASSKGTSGYEQYF. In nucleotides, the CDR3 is TGTGCCAGCAGTAAGGGGACTAGCGGCTACGAGCAGTACTTC.

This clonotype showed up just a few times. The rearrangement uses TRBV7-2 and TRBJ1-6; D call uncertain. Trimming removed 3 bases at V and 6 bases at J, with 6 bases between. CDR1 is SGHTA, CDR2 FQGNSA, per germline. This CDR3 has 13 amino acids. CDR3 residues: CASSLASNSPLHF. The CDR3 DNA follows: TGTGCCAGCAGCTTGGCGTCTAATTCACCCCTCCACTTT.

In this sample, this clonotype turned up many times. The CDR3 coding sequence is TGTGCCTGGAGTAGGGGACAGGGTGCCGGGGAGCTGTTTTTT. Encoded protein: CAWSRGQGAGELFF. V usage is TRBV30 and J usage is TRBJ2-2, with 9 bases fitting TRBD1. V was clipped by 2 bases and J by 6 bases; unmatched bases: 4. CDR3 length: 14 residues. Germline V lookup: CDR1 GTSNPN, CDR2 SVGIG (reference sequence).

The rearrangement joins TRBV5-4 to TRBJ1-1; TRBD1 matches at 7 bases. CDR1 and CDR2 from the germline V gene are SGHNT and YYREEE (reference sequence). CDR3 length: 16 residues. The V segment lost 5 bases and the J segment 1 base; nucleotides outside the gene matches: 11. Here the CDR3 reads CASSPGGGSWNTEAFF. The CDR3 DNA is TGTGCCAGCAGTCCCGGAGGGGGCTCTTGGAACACTGAAGCTTTCTTT.

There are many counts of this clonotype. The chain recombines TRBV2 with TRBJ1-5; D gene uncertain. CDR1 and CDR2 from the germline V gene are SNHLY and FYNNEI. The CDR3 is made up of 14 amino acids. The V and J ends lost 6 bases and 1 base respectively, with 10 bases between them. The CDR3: CASRAGDSNQPQHF. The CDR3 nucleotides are TGTGCCAGCAGGGCGGGAGACAGCAATCAGCCCCAGCATTTT.

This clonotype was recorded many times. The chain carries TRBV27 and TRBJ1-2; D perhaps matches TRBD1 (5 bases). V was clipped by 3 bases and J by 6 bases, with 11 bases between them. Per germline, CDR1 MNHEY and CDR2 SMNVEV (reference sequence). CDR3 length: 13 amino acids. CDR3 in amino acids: CASSFRGDDGYTF. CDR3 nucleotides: TGTGCCAGCAGTTTTAGGGGAGATGATGGCTACACCTTC.

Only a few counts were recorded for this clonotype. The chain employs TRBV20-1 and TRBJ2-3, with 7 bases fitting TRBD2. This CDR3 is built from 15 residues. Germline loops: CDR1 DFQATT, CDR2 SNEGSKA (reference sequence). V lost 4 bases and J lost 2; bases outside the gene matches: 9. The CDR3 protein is CSATPGRGITDTQYF. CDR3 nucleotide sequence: TGCAGTGCTACCCCGGGGCGGGGGATCACAGATACGCAGTATTTT.

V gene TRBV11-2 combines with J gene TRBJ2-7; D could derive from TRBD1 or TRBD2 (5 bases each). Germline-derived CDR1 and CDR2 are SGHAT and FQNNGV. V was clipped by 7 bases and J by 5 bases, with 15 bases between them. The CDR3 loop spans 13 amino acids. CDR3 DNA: TGTGCCAGCACCCGCCGGGGCAGCCACGAGCAGTACTTC. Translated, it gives CASTRRGSHEQYF. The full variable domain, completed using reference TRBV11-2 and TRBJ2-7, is EAGVAQSPRYKIIEKRQSVAFWCNPISGHATLYWYQQILGQGPKLLIQFQNNGVVDDSQLPKDRFSAERLKGVDSTLKIQPAKLEDSAVYLCASTRRGSHEQYFGPGTRLTVT.

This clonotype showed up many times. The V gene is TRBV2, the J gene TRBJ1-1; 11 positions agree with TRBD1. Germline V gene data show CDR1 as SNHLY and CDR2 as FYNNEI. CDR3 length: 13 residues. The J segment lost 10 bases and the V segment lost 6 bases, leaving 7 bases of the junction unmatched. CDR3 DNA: TGTGCCAGCAGCGGACAGGGGGCGATCGGAGCTTTCTTT. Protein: CASSGQGAIGAFF.

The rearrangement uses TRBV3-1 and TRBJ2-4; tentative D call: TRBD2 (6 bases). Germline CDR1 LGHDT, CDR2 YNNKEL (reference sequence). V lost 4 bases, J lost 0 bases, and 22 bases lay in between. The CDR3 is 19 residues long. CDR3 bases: TGTGCCAGCAGCCCCTTCTCGGAGGGGCGGGTTCTAGCCAAAAACATTCAGTACTTC. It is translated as CASSPFSEGRVLAKNIQYF.

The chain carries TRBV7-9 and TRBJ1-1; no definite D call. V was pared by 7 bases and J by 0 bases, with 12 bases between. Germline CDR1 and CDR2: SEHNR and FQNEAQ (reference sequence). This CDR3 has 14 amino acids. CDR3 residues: CASMIAGMNTEAFF. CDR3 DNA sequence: TGTGCCAGCATGATTGCAGGTATGAACACTGAAGCTTTCTTT.

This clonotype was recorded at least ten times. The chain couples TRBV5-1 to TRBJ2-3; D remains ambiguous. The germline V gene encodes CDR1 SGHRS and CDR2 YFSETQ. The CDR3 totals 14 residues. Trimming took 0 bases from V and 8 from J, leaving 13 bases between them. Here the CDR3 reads CASSLADHGGTQYF. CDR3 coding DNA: TGCGCCAGCAGCTTGGCAGACCATGGTGGTACGCAGTATTTT.

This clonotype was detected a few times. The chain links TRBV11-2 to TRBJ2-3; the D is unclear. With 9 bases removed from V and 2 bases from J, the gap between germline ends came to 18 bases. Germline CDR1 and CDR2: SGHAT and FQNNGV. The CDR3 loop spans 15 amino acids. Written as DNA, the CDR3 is TGTGCCAGTAGTAGGAATTTAGCCCTCACAGATACGCAGTATTTT. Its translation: CASSRNLALTDTQYF.

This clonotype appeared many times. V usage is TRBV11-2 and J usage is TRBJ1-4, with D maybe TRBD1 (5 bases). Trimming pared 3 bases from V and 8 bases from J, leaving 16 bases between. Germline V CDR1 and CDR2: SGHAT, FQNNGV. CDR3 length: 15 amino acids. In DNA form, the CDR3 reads TGTGCCAGCAGCTTCCCCGGGACCCCGAACGAAAAACTGTTTTTT. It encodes CASSFPGTPNEKLFF.

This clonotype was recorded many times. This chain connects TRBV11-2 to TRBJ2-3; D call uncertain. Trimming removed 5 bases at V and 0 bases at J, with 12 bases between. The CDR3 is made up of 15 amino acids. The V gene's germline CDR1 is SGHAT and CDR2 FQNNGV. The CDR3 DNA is TGTGCCAGCAGCAGCCTAGTTTCTAGCACAGATACGCAGTATTTT. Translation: CASSSLVSSTDTQYF.

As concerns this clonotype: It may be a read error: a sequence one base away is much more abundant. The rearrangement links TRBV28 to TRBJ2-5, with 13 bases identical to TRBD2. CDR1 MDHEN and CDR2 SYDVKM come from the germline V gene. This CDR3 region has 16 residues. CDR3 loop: CDSSPGLAGARETQYF. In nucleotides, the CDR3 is TGTGACAGCTCCCCCGGACTAGCGGGGGCCCGAGAGACCCAGTACTTC.

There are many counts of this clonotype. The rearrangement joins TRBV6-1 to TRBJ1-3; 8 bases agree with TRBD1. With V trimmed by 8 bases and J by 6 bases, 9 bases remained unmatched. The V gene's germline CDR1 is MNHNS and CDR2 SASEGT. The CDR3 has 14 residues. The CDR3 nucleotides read TGTGCCAGCTTAACGGACAGGGCCGCAAACACCATATATTTT. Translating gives CASLTDRAANTIYF.

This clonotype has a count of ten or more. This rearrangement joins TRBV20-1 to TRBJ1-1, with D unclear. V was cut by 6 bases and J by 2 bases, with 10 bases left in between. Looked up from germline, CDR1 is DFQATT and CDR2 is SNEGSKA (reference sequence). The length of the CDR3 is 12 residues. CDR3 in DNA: TGCAGTGCCCGGGCCGTCAACACTGAAGCTTTCTTT. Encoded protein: CSARAVNTEAFF.

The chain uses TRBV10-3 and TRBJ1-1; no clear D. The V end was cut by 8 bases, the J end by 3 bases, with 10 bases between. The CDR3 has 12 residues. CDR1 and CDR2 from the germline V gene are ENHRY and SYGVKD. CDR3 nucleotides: TGTGCCATCGGACCTTCGGACACTGAAGCTTTCTTT. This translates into CAIGPSDTEAFF.

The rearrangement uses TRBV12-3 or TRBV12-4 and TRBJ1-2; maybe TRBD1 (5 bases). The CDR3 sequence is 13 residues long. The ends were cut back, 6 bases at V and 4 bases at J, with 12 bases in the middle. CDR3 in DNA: TGTGCCAGCAGCCGGGACGGTCCCTATGGCTACACCTTC. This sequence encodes CASSRDGPYGYTF.

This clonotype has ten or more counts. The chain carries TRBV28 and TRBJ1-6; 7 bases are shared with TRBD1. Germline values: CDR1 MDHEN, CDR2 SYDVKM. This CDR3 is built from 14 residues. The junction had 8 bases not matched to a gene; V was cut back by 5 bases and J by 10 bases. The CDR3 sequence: CASSVTGNSSPLHF. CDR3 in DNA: TGTGCCAGCAGTGTGACAGGGAACAGCTCACCCCTCCACTTT. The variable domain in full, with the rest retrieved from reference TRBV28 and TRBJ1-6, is DVKVTQSSRYLVKRTGEKVFLECVQDMDHENMFWYRQDPGLGLRLIYFSYDVKMKEKGDIPEGYSVSREKKERFSLILESASTNQTSMYLCASSVTGNSSPLHFGNGTRLTVT.

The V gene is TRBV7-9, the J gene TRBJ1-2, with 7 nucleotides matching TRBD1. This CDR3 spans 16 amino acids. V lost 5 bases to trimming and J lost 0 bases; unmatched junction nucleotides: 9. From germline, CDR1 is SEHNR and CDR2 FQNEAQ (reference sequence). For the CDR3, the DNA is TGTGCCAGCAGCCCTCAAGGGACAGCTTCTAACTATGGCTACACCTTC. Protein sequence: CASSPQGTASNYGYTF.

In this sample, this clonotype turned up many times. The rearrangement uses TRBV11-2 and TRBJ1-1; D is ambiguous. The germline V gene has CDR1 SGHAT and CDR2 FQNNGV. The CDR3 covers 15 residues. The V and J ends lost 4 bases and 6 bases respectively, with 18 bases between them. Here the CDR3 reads CASSSTRTSVAEAFF. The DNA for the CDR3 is TGTGCCAGCAGCTCTACTCGGACTTCGGTGGCTGAAGCTTTCTTT. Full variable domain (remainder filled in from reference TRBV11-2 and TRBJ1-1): EAGVAQSPRYKIIEKRQSVAFWCNPISGHATLYWYQQILGQGPKLLIQFQNNGVVDDSQLPKDRFSAERLKGVDSTLKIQPAKLEDSAVYLCASSSTRTSVAEAFFGQGTRLTVV.

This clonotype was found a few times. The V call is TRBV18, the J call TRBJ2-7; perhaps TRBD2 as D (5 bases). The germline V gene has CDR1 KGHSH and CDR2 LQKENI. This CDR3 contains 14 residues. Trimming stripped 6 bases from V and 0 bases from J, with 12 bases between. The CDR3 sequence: CASSPTRGSYEQYF. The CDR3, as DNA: TGTGCCAGCTCGCCCACTCGGGGCTCCTACGAGCAGTACTTC.

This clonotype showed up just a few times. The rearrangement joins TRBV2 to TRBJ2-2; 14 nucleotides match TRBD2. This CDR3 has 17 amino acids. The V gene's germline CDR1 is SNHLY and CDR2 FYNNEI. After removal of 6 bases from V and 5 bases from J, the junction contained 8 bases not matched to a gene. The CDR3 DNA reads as TGTGCCAGCAGAGGGACTAGCGGGGGAGTGGGGACCGGGGAGCTGTTTTTT. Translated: CASRGTSGGVGTGELFF.

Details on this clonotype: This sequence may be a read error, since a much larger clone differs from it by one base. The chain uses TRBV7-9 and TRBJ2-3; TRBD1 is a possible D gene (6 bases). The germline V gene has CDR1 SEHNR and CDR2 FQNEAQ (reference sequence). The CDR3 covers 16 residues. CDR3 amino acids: CAGRQYQGLRTDTQYF. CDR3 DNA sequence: TGTGCCGGCAGGCAATACCAGGGGTTACGCACAGATACGCAGTATTTT.

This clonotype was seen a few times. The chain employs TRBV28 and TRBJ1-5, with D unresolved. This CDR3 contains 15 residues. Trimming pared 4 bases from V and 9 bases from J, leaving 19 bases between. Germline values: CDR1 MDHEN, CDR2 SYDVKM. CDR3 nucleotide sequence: TGTGCCAGCAGTTCCCATGAAGCGGCCCCCGGGCCCCAGCATTTT. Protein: CASSSHEAAPGPQHF.

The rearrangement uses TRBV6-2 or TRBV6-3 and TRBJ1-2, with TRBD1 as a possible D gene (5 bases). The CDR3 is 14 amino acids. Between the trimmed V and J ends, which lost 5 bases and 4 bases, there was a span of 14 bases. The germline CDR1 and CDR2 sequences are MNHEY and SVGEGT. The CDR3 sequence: CASSESPGSYGYTF. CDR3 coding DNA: TGTGCCAGCAGTGAATCTCCAGGGTCCTATGGCTACACCTTC.